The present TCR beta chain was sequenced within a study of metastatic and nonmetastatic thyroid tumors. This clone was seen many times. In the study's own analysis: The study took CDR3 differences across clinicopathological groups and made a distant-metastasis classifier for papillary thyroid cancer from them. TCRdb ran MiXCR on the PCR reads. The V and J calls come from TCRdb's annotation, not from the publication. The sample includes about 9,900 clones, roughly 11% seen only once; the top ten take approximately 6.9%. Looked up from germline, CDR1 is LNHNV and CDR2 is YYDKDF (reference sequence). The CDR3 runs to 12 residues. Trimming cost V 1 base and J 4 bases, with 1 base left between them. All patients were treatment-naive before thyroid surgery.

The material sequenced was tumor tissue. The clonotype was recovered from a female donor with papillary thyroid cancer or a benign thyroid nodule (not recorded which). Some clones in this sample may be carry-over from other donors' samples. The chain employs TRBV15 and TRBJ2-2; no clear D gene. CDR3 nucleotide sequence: TGTGCCACCAGCAGAGGCACCGGGGAGCTGTTTTTT. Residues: CATSRGTGELFF.